Listed below are T cell receptor beta chains from one sample, sequenced in a study of blood T cell repertoires in COVID-19. Only in-frame clones appear in the TCRdb table, and some are missing; sequencing was by immunoSEQ multiplex PCR. The sample lists about 220,000 clones; 84% were seen once. Sequenced material: peripheral blood. The receptor source for this set is a woman aged 55-69 years who had recovered from COVID-19. Both conserved end residues are part of each CDR3. D genes are given only for firm matches. Clone sizes are given selectively: once, few, many, or a class where the clone is expanded.

size: NA
V: TRBV4-1
D: TRBD2
J: TRBJ2-2
CDR3: CASSQDVGRGVQAGELFF
DNA: TGCGCCAGCAGCCAAGATGTGGGGCGGGGGGTTCAGGCCGGGGAGCTGTTTTTT

size: NA
V: TRBV18
D: TRBD1
J: TRBJ1-1
CDR3: CASSPNRGDTEAFF
DNA: TGTGCCAGCTCACCGAACAGGGGGGACACTGAAGCTTTCTTT

size: NA
V: TRBV19
D: NA
J: TRBJ2-7
CDR3: CASAVGASYEQYF
DNA: TGTGCCAGTGCGGTGGGGGCTTCCTACGAGCAGTACTTC

size: NA
V: TRBV18
D: NA
J: TRBJ1-6
CDR3: CASSPPSPKGDPPLHF
DNA: TGTGCCAGCTCACCCCCCTCGCCTAAAGGAGACCCACCCCTCCACTTT

size: NA
V: TRBV12-3/TRBV12-4
D: NA
J: TRBJ1-2
CDR3: CASSLFSTYGYTF
DNA: TGTGCCAGCAGTTTATTCAGTACCTATGGCTACACCTTC

size: NA
V: TRBV7-3
D: NA
J: TRBJ2-3
CDR3: CASSPQATDTQYF
DNA: TGTGCCAGCAGCCCCCAAGCCACGGATACGCAGTATTTT

size: NA
V: TRBV10-3
D: NA
J: TRBJ2-4
CDR3: CAISDPPPGGIQYF
DNA: TGTGCCATCAGTGACCCTCCCCCTGGAGGCATTCAGTACTTC

size: NA
V: TRBV9
D: TRBD2
J: TRBJ2-1
CDR3: CASSARLAGGPSYEQFF
DNA: TGTGCCAGCAGCGCCCGACTAGCGGGGGGGCCATCGTATGAGCAGTTCTTC

size: many
V: TRBV3-1/TRBV3-2
D: TRBD1
J: TRBJ2-3
CDR3: CASSPTPTGAASTDTQYF
DNA: TGTGCCAGCAGCCCTACTCCCACAGGGGCGGCTAGCACAGATACGCAGTATTTT

size: NA
V: TRBV4-2
D: NA
J: TRBJ2-7
CDR3: CASSQVELASYEQYF
DNA: TGTGCCAGCAGCCAAGTGGAACTAGCATCCTACGAGCAGTACTTC

size: NA
V: TRBV21-1
D: NA
J: TRBJ2-3
CDR3: CASSGRTSGGLTDTQYF
DNA: TGTGCCAGCAGCGGCAGGACTAGCGGGGGCCTCACAGATACGCAGTATTTT

size: once
V: TRBV11-2
D: TRBD1
J: TRBJ2-7
CDR3: CASSRPFGTGGAYEQYF
DNA: TGTGCCAGCAGCCGACCCTTCGGGACAGGGGGGGCCTACGAGCAGTACTTC

size: NA
V: TRBV10-3
D: NA
J: TRBJ1-5
CDR3: CAISLDTPDQPQHF
DNA: TGTGCCATCAGCCTCGACACCCCAGATCAGCCCCAGCATTTT

size: NA
V: TRBV7-2
D: NA
J: TRBJ1-4
CDR3: CGSSSRVGVNEKLFF
DNA: TGTGGCAGCAGCTCCCGCGTCGGAGTTAATGAAAAACTGTTTTTT

size: NA
V: TRBV5-6
D: TRBD2
J: TRBJ2-7
CDR3: CASSLPRTSPYEQYF
DNA: TGTGCCAGCAGTTTGCCCCGGACTAGCCCCTACGAGCAGTACTTC

size: NA
V: TRBV27
D: NA
J: TRBJ2-1
CDR3: CATLWRDRDYNEQFF
DNA: TGTGCCACTCTTTGGAGGGACAGAGATTACAATGAGCAGTTCTTC

size: NA
V: TRBV27
D: TRBD1
J: TRBJ2-1
CDR3: CASRYGTGAYNEQFF
DNA: TGTGCCAGCAGATATGGGACAGGGGCCTACAATGAGCAGTTCTTC

size: NA
V: TRBV27
D: NA
J: TRBJ1-5
CDR3: CASSASGLGNQPQHF
DNA: TGTGCCAGCAGTGCCTCAGGTCTCGGCAATCAGCCCCAGCATTTT

size: NA
V: TRBV6-2/TRBV6-3
D: NA
J: TRBJ2-7
CDR3: CASSYRQIDEQYF
DNA: TGTGCCAGCAGTTATAGACAGATCGACGAGCAGTACTTC

size: NA
V: TRBV7-8
D: NA
J: TRBJ1-6
CDR3: CASSSSWGDNSPLHF
DNA: TGTGCCAGCAGCTCCTCCTGGGGGGATAATTCACCCCTCCACTTT

size: NA
V: TRBV7-6
D: TRBD1
J: TRBJ2-1
CDR3: CASSRDRGRHEQFF
DNA: TGTGCCTCAAGTCGGGACAGGGGCAGGCATGAGCAGTTCTTC

size: NA
V: TRBV4-1
D: NA
J: TRBJ1-5
CDR3: CASSQDHRNNQPQHF
DNA: TGCGCCAGCAGCCAAGATCACAGGAACAATCAGCCCCAGCATTTT

size: NA
V: TRBV12-5
D: TRBD1
J: TRBJ2-5
CDR3: CASGFQGEKTQYF
DNA: TGTGCTAGTGGTTTCCAGGGGGAGAAGACCCAGTACTTC

size: NA
V: TRBV7-6
D: TRBD2
J: TRBJ2-1
CDR3: CASSVGLAEVNEQFF
DNA: TGTGCCAGCAGCGTAGGACTAGCGGAGGTCAATGAGCAGTTCTTC

size: once
V: TRBV11-1
D: NA
J: TRBJ2-5
CDR3: CASSGGGSETQYF
DNA: TGTGCCAGCAGCGGGGGGGGCTCAGAGACCCAGTACTTC

size: NA
V: TRBV18
D: TRBD2
J: TRBJ2-5
CDR3: CASSPRPSGGQETQYF
DNA: TGTGCCAGCTCACCACGGCCTAGCGGGGGGCAAGAGACCCAGTACTTC

size: NA
V: TRBV5-1
D: TRBD2
J: TRBJ2-5
CDR3: CASSPSSGEEVETQYF
DNA: TGCGCCAGCAGCCCCTCTAGCGGGGAGGAAGTGGAGACCCAGTACTTC

size: once
V: TRBV7-2
D: TRBD2
J: TRBJ2-3
CDR3: CASSRGLAGNTDTQYF
DNA: TGTGCCAGCAGCCGTGGACTAGCGGGGAACACAGATACGCAGTATTTT

size: NA
V: TRBV18
D: TRBD2
J: TRBJ2-7
CDR3: CASSRGGGAYEQYF
DNA: TGTGCCAGCTCTCGGGGCGGGGGGGCCTACGAGCAGTACTTC

size: NA
V: TRBV5-1
D: TRBD1
J: TRBJ1-2
CDR3: CASSSLTGGEDGYTF
DNA: TGCGCCAGCAGCTCACTGACAGGGGGCGAGGATGGCTACACCTTC

size: NA
V: TRBV18
D: TRBD1
J: TRBJ1-1
CDR3: CASSPSGQGIVTEAFF
DNA: TGTGCCAGCTCACCAAGTGGACAGGGAATAGTCACTGAAGCTTTCTTT

size: NA
V: TRBV7-2
D: NA
J: TRBJ1-2
CDR3: CASSLQGYGYTF
DNA: TGTGCCAGCAGCCTACAGGGTTATGGCTACACCTTC

size: NA
V: TRBV7-2
D: NA
J: TRBJ1-1
CDR3: CASSLRGGGTEAFF
DNA: TGTGCCAGCAGCTTGAGAGGGGGGGGAACTGAAGCTTTCTTT